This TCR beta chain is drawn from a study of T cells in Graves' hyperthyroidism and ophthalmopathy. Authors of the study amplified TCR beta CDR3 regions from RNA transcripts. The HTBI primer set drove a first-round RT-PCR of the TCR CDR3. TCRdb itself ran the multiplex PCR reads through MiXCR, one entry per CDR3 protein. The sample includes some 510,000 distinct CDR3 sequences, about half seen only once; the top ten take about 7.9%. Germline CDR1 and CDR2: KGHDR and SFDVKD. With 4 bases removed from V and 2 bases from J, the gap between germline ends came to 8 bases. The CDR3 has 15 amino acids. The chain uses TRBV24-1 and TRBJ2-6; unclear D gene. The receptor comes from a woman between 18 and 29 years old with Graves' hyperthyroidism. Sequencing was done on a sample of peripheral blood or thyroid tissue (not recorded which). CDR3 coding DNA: TGTGCCACCAGTGACCTGGATGCTGGGGCCAACGTCCTGACTTTC. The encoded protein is CATSDLDAGANVLTF.